Listed below are T cell receptor beta chains from one sample, sequenced in a study of OX40 agonist ivuxolimab in advanced cancers. Libraries were prepared by immunoSEQ multiplex PCR; TCRdb keeps only in-frame clonotypes and omits some of them. The data hold about 93,000 clones, with 85% to 95% observed a single time. Here the sequenced sample was CD4+ or CD8+ T cells sorted from blood, taken in a trial of the OX40 agonist ivuxolimab. The receptors shown here come from an adult with an advanced solid tumor such as melanoma, head and neck, liver or kidney cancer. The CDR3 runs from the conserved cysteine through the conserved F or W.

v_call	j_call	cdr3_aa
TRBV2	TRBJ2-7	CASIIGTEVYF
TRBV30	TRBJ2-1	CAWSDRGRNLGEQFF
TRBV21-1	TRBJ2-3	CASSKAPGEYTDTQYF
TRBV7-9	TRBJ2-1	CASSHPGLAGDNEQFF
TRBV27	TRBJ2-7	CASSGQASSYEQYF
TRBV27	TRBJ2-7	CASSQSSSYEQYF
TRBV28	TRBJ2-2	CASSFGQYTGELFF
TRBV11-2	TRBJ2-1	CASSSGTRPSIDEQFF
TRBV27	TRBJ2-1	CASSLTDYNEQFF
TRBV27	TRBJ2-7	CASSFGGIYEQYF